The 15 T cell receptor beta chains in this list originate from one sample, sequenced in a study of T cell changes during pregnancy in multiple sclerosis (dated by TCRdb to the late 2010s). Library preparation employed the immunoSEQ multiplex PCR assay. TCRdb took over this immuneACCESS table, retaining in-frame rearrangements with V and J assigned. Such tables are incomplete; in checked studies, under half of the missing clones stem from an unresolved V gene, and the remainder is unexplained. The sample table contains 25,000 to 30,000 clones; only one count was recorded for approximately 92% of them. 0.6% to 0.9% of the sample comes from the top ten. The sample consisted of CD4+ T cells from peripheral blood mononuclear cells, taken in the first trimester of pregnancy. The source is a female donor with multiple sclerosis, enrolled in a pregnancy study.

The gene calls are TRBV27 and TRBJ1-1; 10 bases line up with TRBD1. The CDR3 is made up of 17 amino acids. Trimming at V came to 1 base and at J to 11 bases, leaving 16 bases not matched to a gene. Germline-derived CDR1 and CDR2 are MNHEY and SMNVEV (reference sequence). DNA of the CDR3: TGTGCCAGCAGTTTATTCCCCCTTCTCGGGACAGGGGTCCGGGCTTTCTTT. Encoded protein: CASSLFPLLGTGVRAFF.

CDR3: CASSLSGQGAGGYTF. The CDR3 nucleotides read TGTGCCAGCAGCTTATCCGGACAGGGGGCCGGAGGCTACACCTTC. The rearrangement links TRBV7-3 to TRBJ1-2, with 11 bases aligning to TRBD1. Germline V gene lookup returns CDR1 SGHTA and CDR2 FQGTGA. This CDR3 is 15 amino acids long. Losses at the gene ends were 2 bases for V and 8 bases for J; bases not matched to a gene: 7.

The chain couples TRBV29-1 to TRBJ1-2; TRBD1 agrees at 8 bases. The CDR3 has 12 amino acids. V shed 7 bases, J shed 6 bases, and the junction held 7 bases outside the gene matches. Germline V gives CDR1 SQVTM, CDR2 ANQGSEA. The CDR3 DNA follows: TGCAGCGCCCGGACAGGGCCACATGGCTACACCTTC. Residues: CSARTGPHGYTF.

This chain joins TRBV5-1 and TRBJ2-3; 9 bases line up with TRBD2. The germline CDR1 and CDR2 sequences are SGHRS and YFSETQ. Unmatched junction bases numbered 10, after V lost 4 bases and J lost 4 bases. CDR3 length: 16 amino acids. CDR3 sequence reads: CASSPFGGGDADTQYF. The CDR3 coding sequence is TGCGCCAGCAGCCCTTTCGGCGGGGGGGATGCAGATACGCAGTATTTT.

The chain recombines TRBV7-2 with TRBJ1-1; D is ambiguous. The CDR3 extends over 11 amino acids. Per germline, CDR1 SGHTA and CDR2 FQGNSA. Trimming shortened V by 3 bases and J by 7 bases, and 6 bases separated the two germline ends. CDR3 sequence: CASSFYFEAFF. The CDR3 bases are TGTGCCAGCAGCTTTTATTTTGAAGCTTTCTTT.

The V call is TRBV7-9, the J call TRBJ2-5, with 7 bases aligning to TRBD2. Losses at the gene ends were 5 bases for V and 2 bases for J; bases not matched to a gene: 8. The CDR3 is 15 amino acids. Germline loops: CDR1 SEHNR, CDR2 FQNEAQ (reference sequence). CDR3 residues: CASSIGAGGQETQYF. The CDR3 DNA follows: TGTGCCAGCAGCATCGGGGCCGGGGGGCAAGAGACCCAGTACTTC.

The chain employs TRBV5-4 and TRBJ2-2, with 7 bases matching TRBD1. The length of the CDR3 is 15 residues. CDR1 is SGHNT and CDR2 is YYREEE in the germline V gene (reference sequence). J gave up 7 bases and V 0 bases, and 6 bases lay outside the gene matches. In DNA form, the CDR3 reads TGTGCCAGCAGCTTGGAGAGAGGGGGCCACGGGGAGCTGTTTTTT. Its translation: CASSLERGGHGELFF.

The gene calls are TRBV27 and TRBJ1-1, with TRBD1 matching over 7 bases. Per the germline V gene, CDR1 is MNHEY and CDR2 is SMNVEV (reference sequence). V was pared by 6 bases and J by 4 bases, with 5 bases of the junction left unmatched. The CDR3 length is 13 residues. In nucleotides, the CDR3 is TGTGCCAGCAGAAGACAGGGAGGCACTGAAGCTTTCTTT. This sequence encodes CASRRQGGTEAFF.

The chain combines TRBV5-1 with TRBJ2-7; TRBD2 matches at 8 bases. The germline V gene has CDR1 SGHRS and CDR2 YFSETQ. This CDR3 has 15 amino acids. The V gene end was trimmed by 3 bases and the J gene end by 1 base; junction bases not matched to a gene: 6. In DNA form, the CDR3 reads TGCGCCAGCAGCTGGACTAGCTCCCGTTCCTACGAGCAGTACTTC. Its translation is CASSWTSSRSYEQYF.

The genes are TRBV11-2 and TRBJ2-4; possibly TRBD2 for D (5 bases). CDR3 length equals 16 residues. Germline CDR1 reads SGHAT; CDR2 reads FQNNGV. Trimming left V 5 bases short and J 4 bases short, with 18 bases between. CDR3: CASSQYSSAVKNIQYF. The CDR3 DNA sequence: TGTGCCAGCAGCCAATACAGCTCAGCGGTTAAAAACATTCAGTACTTC.

This chain joins TRBV30 and TRBJ1-2; D unclear. The CDR3 has 13 amino acids. V was clipped by 1 base and J by 7 bases, with 13 bases between them. Germline loops: CDR1 GTSNPN, CDR2 SVGIG (reference sequence). The CDR3 DNA is TGTGCCTGGAGTGGGTTAACTTCAGGTGGCTACACCTTC. It yields the protein CAWSGLTSGGYTF.

V is TRBV10-3 and J is TRBJ1-1; TRBD1 aligns across 9 bases. With 4 bases clipped from V and 3 bases from J, the junction kept 6 bases outside the gene matches. CDR3 length: 15 residues. Germline CDR1 ENHRY, CDR2 SYGVKD. CDR3: CAISGPGQGYTEAFF. For the CDR3, the DNA is TGTGCCATCAGTGGCCCGGGACAGGGCTACACTGAAGCTTTCTTT.

This rearrangement joins TRBV28 to TRBJ2-3; weak D call: TRBD2 (6 bases). The V gene lost 6 bases and the J gene lost 0 bases, with 16 bases spanning the gap. The CDR3 covers 16 residues. Germline assignment: CDR1 MDHEN and CDR2 SYDVKM. CDR3 residues: CASSLPGGVSTDTQYF. The CDR3 DNA follows: TGTGCCAGCAGCCTCCCAGGAGGGGTAAGCACAGATACGCAGTATTTT.

Only one count was recorded for this clone. The rearrangement links TRBV5-4 to TRBJ1-2, with TRBD1 matching over 7 bases. The J segment lost 9 bases and the V segment lost 5 bases, leaving 10 bases of the junction unmatched. This CDR3 spans 13 amino acids. Germline V gene data show CDR1 as SGHNT and CDR2 as YYREEE (reference sequence). The CDR3 sequence: CASSYERRGSYTF. The CDR3 DNA follows: TGTGCCAGCAGTTACGAACGCAGGGGGAGCTACACCTTC.

This chain joins TRBV19 and TRBJ2-7; maybe TRBD2 (5 bases). Germline V CDR1 and CDR2: LNHDA, SQIVND (reference sequence). Trimming cost V 3 bases and J 1 base, with 10 bases left between them. CDR3 length: 14 residues. This CDR3 is CASSMEVQSYEQYF. The CDR3 nucleotides are TGTGCCAGTAGTATGGAGGTGCAGTCCTACGAGCAGTACTTC.